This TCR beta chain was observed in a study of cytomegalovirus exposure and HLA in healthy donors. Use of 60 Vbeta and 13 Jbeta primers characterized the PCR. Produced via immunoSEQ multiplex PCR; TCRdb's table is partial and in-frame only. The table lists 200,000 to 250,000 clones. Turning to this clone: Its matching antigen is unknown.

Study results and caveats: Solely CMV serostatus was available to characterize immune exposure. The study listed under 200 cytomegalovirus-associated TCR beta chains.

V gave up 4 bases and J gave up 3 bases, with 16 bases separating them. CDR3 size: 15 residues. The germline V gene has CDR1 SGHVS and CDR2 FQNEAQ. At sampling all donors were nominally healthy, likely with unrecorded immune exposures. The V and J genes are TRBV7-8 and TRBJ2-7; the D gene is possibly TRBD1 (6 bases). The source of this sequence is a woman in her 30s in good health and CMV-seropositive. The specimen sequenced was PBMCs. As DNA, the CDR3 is TGTGCCAGCAGCTCCGAGACGGACAGCTACTACGAGCAGTACTTC. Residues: CASSSETDSYYEQYF. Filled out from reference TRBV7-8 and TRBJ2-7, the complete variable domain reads GAGVSQSPRYKVAKRGQDVALRCDPISGHVSLFWYQQALGQGPEFLTYFQNEAQLDKSGLPSDRFFAERPEGSVSTLKIQRTQQEDSAVYLCASSSETDSYYEQYFGPGTRLTVT.